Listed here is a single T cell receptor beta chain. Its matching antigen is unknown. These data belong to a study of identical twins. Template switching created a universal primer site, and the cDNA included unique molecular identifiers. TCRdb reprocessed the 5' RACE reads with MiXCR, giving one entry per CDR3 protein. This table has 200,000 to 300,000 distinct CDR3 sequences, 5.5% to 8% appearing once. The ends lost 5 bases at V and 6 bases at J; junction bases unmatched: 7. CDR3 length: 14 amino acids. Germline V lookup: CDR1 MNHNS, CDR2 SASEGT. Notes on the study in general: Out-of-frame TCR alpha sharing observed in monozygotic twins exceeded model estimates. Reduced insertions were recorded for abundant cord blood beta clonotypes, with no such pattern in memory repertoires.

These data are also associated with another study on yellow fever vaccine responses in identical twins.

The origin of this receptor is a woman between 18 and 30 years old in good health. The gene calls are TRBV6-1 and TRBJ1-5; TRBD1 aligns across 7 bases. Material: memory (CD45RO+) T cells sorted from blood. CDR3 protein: CASSQSQGGQPQHF. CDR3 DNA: TGTGCCAGCAGTCAAAGTCAGGGGGGTCAGCCCCAGCATTTT.